The TCR beta chain under discussion was sequenced for a study of blood T cell repertoires in COVID-19. In the study overall: Sites in the United States, Italy and Spain provided acute and convalescent COVID-19 samples.

Original methodology: Reference gene primer amplification gave estimated nucleated cell counts. Libraries were prepared by immunoSEQ multiplex PCR; TCRdb keeps only in-frame clonotypes and omits some of them. The DNA gave D and trimming, while V, J and clone size come from that table. The data hold about 200,000 clones, with approximately 83% observed a single time. CDR1 is SEHNR, CDR2 FQNEAQ, per germline (reference sequence). CDR3 length equals 16 residues. V lost 5 bases, J lost 6 bases, and 10 bases stayed unmatched. Everyone who took part was roughly 18 to 89 years old, and they came from about two dozen US areas. Clinical histories supplied by participants themselves formed the basis of cohort assignment.

This receptor was obtained from a middle-aged man who had recovered from COVID-19. What was sequenced was PBMCs or T cells enriched from blood (not recorded which). The chain joins TRBV7-9 to TRBJ2-3, with 11 bases matching TRBD2. CDR3 nucleotides: TGTGCCAGCAGCCCAGAGACTAGCGGGGTCCCGGATACGCAGTATTTT. Its protein product is CASSPETSGVPDTQYF.